The source of this TCR beta chain is a study of shared clonotypes between healthy human individuals (dated by TCRdb to 2020 to 2021). Turning to the overall study: The cohort comprised a couple of women and three men aged 18 to 49 years. Different laboratories and diverse techniques were used to prepare libraries and sequence TCR repertoires, to increase sequencing depth and limit assay-specific biases. Per donor, three plates each were used for CD4 naive and CD4 memory, two for CD8 naive, and one for CD8 memory. Per donor, leukapheresis produced somewhere between about 0.85 and 8.9 billion PBMCs. To estimate repertoire size and how much clonotypes are shared between individuals, the study performed deep sequencing of blood TCR repertoires from roughly five healthy adults.

Here is what the overall study found, with its caveats: Across a few donors, approximately 5% of naive CD4, 3% to 4% of naive CD8, under 2.5% of memory CD4, and roughly 0.41% of memory CD8 clonotypes were shared. Clonotypes shared by all four sorted-subset donors showed higher generation probabilities than non-shared clonotypes. Because the study included only a small number of donors, the genetic and exposure-history diversity represented was limited. Pairwise subsampling indicated that sequencing depth was expected to affect the degree of clonotype sharing among donors. Sampling was restricted to blood, and TCR repertoires in tissues likely differ from the TCR repertoires found in blood. Rarefaction of sorted-subset datasets indicated incomplete sequencing despite the large sequencing depth. Larger estimated clonotype richness was generally found for naive subsets than for memory subsets.

V was cut back by 1 base and J by 1 base, leaving a gap of 13 bases between them. The germline V gene encodes CDR1 SGHAT and CDR2 FQNNGV. Including the terminal cysteine and phenylalanine, the CDR3 comprises 16 residues. Only CDR3 DNA is held: 48 bases, read in frame from base 1. The donors were healthy, HIV-negative adults who had no recently reported acute infections or vaccinations. Only Caucasian adults living in Nashville, Tennessee, USA were represented among the donors. CD4+ T cells were enriched through magnetic negative selection, after which naive cells were positively selected on CD45RA and the remaining negative fraction served as the memory subset. Blood was collected by leukapheresis, and PBMCs were isolated by Ficoll-Histopaque density gradient centrifugation and then cryopreserved in liquid nitrogen vapor phase. Analytical flow cytometry was used to check the purity and quantity of each magnetically sorted T cell population. Genomic DNA was isolated from every sorted fraction and measured by UV absorbance on a Nanodrop 2000c.

About this clone itself: Its cognate antigen has yet to be identified. Qualities for individual bases were not recorded, and no much larger clone is one base off.

Using the deep immunoSEQ assay, TCR CDR3 regions were amplified from genomic DNA by multiplex PCR. Genomic DNA extracted from each cell subset was distributed evenly over all wells of several immunoSEQ 96-well plates, and each plate served as one replicate. Each replicate PCR for sorted subsets received 150 to 250 ng genomic DNA, equal to about 30,000 T cell genomes. Purified libraries were measured with a Qubit 3.0 fluorometer, size-checked on a Bioanalyzer 2100, and measured again with the KAPA Library Quantification kit. Each immunoSEQ 96-well plate was sequenced on its own single-read 150-cycle Illumina NextSeq 550 flow cell. The authors' pipeline ran thus. The immunoSEQ output contained only junctional sequences without quality scores, so filtering could not match that applied to full-length reads. Sequences were annotated with PyIR, a Python wrapper for IgBLAST v1.9, and V/J genes and CDR3 were assigned using IMGT germline references. Reads with weak V/J assignments (E-value above 1e-6), missing CDR3, stop codons, out-of-frame junctions, or ambiguous translated residues were removed. V3J clonotypes were defined as sequences sharing the same inferred V gene, J gene, and CDR3 amino acid sequence. Percentage overlap between repertoires was calculated by dividing the number of shared unique clonotypes by the size of the smaller repertoire. Repertoire richness was assessed with RTK rarefaction, the Chao1 estimator, and Recon v2.1 estimates of unobserved clonotypes. Generation probabilities were computed with OLGA for all TCRbeta clonotypes obtained by the gDNA method from a few donors. The source is immuneACCESS, and TCRdb retained only in-frame sequences with V and J called. Part of the clones is not carried over; for the studies checked, unresolved V genes explain less than half of this, and the remainder is unexplained. The V and J calls and the clone size are those of that table, but D and trimming were determined from the DNA. Within this sample are some 2 million clones, with roughly 96% of them counted one time only. The ten top clones hold more than 0.1% of the sample.

The sequenced sample was naive CD4+ T cells sorted from blood. The cell subset or site label corresponds to: CD45RA+ positively selected. The sequence is built from TRBV11-2 and TRBJ2-5; the D gene is not confidently resolved. The sequence derives from a young man in good health. The CDR3 sequence is CASSLVLTATQETQYF. The nucleotide sequence reads as follows: TGTGCCAGCAGCTTAGTTCTCACCGCGACCCAAGAGACCCAGTACTTC.